This TCR beta chain is from a study of blood T cell repertoires in COVID-19. Using immunoSEQ multiplex PCR, the repertoire was profiled, and TCRdb retains in-frame clones only, with some absent. The sample has fewer than 300,000 clones, 80% to 95% seen once. The CDR3 totals 14 residues. Unmatched junction bases numbered 4, after V lost 5 bases and J lost 4 bases. CDR1 is MDHEN and CDR2 is SYDVKM in the germline V gene. The chain joins TRBV28 to TRBJ1-1, with 10 bases lining up with TRBD1. Sequences were obtained from peripheral blood. The sequence was obtained from a woman in her 30s with COVID-19, enrolled during active disease. DNA of the CDR3: TGTGCCAGCAGTCTGGGACAGGGGATCACTGAAGCTTTCTTT. Residues: CASSLGQGITEAFF.